The sequence of this TCR beta chain was determined in a study of naive and memory T cell subsets. A few counts support this clonotype. Its specificity is unknown. The beta constant-region primer was an equimolar mix of two oligonucleotides covering TRBC1 and TRBC2. The cDNA 3' end received a ligated single-stranded oligonucleotide carrying the SP2 primer and a 12-nucleotide UMI. The ligated cDNA underwent four PCR rounds using SP2 and nested alpha and beta constant-region primers. TCRdb independently ran MiXCR on the UMI-ligation and nested PCR reads; one entry per CDR3 protein. The data hold about 85,000 distinct CDR3 sequences, with about an eighth observed a single time. Study findings and constraints: Clonotypes here are unpaired alpha or beta chain sequences.

Cells stained for CD3, CD4, CD8, CD45RA and CD27 were sorted into four subsets. Input material: central memory CD4+ T cells from blood. The receptor was isolated from a human donor in good health.

CDR3 loop: CSVAEGSETQYF. The CDR3 DNA follows: TGCAGCGTAGCGGAGGGTTCAGAGACCCAGTACTTC. V gene TRBV29-1 combines with J gene TRBJ2-5, with D perhaps TRBD2 (6 bases). V was shortened by 6 bases and J by 4 bases, with 12 bases between the two germline ends. Germline V gene data show CDR1 as SQVTM and CDR2 as ANQGSEA. This CDR3 has 12 residues.